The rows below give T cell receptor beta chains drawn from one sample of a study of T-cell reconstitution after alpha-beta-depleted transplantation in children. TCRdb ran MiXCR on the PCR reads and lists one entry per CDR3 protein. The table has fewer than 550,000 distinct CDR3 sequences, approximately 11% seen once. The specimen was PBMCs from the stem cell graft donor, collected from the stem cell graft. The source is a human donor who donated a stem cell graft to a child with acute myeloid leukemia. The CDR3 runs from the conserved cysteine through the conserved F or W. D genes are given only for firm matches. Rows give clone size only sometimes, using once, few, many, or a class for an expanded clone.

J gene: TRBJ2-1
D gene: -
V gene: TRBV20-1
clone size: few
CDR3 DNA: TGCAGTGCTACCGTCGGGGGTGTTAACAATGAGCAGTTCTTC
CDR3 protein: CSATVGGVNNEQFF

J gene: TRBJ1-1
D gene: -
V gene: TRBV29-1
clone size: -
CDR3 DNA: TGCTCGGGGACCGACAACACTGAAGCTTTCTTT
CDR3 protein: CSGTDNTEAFF

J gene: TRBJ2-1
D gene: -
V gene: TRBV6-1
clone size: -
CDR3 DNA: TGTGCCAGCAGAGAAGGAATTGCGGGGGCCCTCTACAATGAGCAGTTCTTC
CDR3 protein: CASREGIAGALYNEQFF

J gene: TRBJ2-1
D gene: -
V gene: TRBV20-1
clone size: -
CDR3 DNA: TGCAGTGCTCGACTGACAAGATACAATGAGCAGTTCTTC
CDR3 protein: CSARLTRYNEQFF

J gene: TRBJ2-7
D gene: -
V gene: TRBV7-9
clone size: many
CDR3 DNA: TGTGCCAGCAGCCCGCTAACCCACGAGCAGTACTTC
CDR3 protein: CASSPLTHEQYF

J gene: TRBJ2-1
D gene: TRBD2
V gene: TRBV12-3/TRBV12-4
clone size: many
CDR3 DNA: TGTGCCAGCAGCCCTAGCGGGAGGGAGAACAATGAGCAGTTCTTC
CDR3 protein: CASSPSGRENNEQFF

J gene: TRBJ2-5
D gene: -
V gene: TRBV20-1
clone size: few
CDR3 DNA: TGCAGTGCTTCCGGGACCCAAGAGACCCAGTACTTC
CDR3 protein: CSASGTQETQYF

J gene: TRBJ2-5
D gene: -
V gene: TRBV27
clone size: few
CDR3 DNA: TGTGCCAGCAGTTCCCCCAATCGAGTCGAGACCCAGTACTTC
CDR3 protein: CASSSPNRVETQYF

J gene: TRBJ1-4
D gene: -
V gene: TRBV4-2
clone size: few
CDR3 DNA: TGTGCCAGCAGCCAAGATCCCAGGGGTCGGGATGAAAAACTGTTTTTT
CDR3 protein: CASSQDPRGRDEKLFF

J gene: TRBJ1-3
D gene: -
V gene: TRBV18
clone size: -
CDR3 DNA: TGTGCCAGCTCACCACCGCGCAGGGAAGGAGGAAACACCATATATTTT
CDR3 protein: CASSPPRREGGNTIYF

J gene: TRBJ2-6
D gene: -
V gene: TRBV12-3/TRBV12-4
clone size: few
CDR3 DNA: TGTGCCAGCAGTCGGGGGACAAACGTTGCCAACGTCCTGACTTTC
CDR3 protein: CASSRGTNVANVLTF

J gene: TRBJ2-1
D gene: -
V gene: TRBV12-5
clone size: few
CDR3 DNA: TGTGCTAGTGGTTTGGGGGACAATCTATACAATGAGCAGTTCTTC
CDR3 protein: CASGLGDNLYNEQFF

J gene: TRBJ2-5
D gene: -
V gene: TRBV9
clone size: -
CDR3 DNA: TGTGCCAGCAGCGTAGAGGCGGCAGCTCAAGAGCCCCAGTACTTC
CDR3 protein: CASSVEAAAQEPQYF

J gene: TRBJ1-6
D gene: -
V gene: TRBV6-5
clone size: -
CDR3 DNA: TGTGCCAGCAGTTACTTCGGGGGGACCGGGACACGGAGTTTCTCACCCCTCCACTTT
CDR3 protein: CASSYFGGTGTRSFSPLHF

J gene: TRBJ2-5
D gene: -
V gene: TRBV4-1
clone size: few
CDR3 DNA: TGCGCCAGCAGTCAGACGTACATGGGGTATCAAGAGACCCAGTACTTC
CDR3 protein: CASSQTYMGYQETQYF

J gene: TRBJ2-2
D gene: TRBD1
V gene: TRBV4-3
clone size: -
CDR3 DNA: TGCGCCAGCAGCCCAACCGGGACAGGGATGAACACCGGGGAGCTGTTTTTT
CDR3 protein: CASSPTGTGMNTGELFF

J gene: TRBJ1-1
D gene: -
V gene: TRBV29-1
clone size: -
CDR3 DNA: TGCAGCGGCGGGGTCTCACGGGACACTGAAGCTTTCTTT
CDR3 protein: CSGGVSRDTEAFF

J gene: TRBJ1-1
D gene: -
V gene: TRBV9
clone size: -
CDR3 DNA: TGTGCCAGCAGCGTAGAGCCAGGAGGGAGCACTGAAGCTTTCTTT
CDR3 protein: CASSVEPGGSTEAFF

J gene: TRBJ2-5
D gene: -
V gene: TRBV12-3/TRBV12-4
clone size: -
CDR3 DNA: TGTGCCAGCAGTTTGAATCCGTTGCAAGAGACCCAGTACTTC
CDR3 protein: CASSLNPLQETQYF

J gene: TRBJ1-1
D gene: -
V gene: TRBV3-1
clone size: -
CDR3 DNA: TGTGCCATCTGTTTAACATGGGACACTGAAGCTTTCTTT
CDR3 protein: CAICLTWDTEAFF

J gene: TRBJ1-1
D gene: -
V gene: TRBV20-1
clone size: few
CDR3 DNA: TGCAGTGCGAGAGACCAGGCCCCCGGCACTGAAGCTTTCTTT
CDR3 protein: CSARDQAPGTEAFF

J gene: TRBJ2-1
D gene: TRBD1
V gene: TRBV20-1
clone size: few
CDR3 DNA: TGCAGTGCCTGCCCCGACAGGGGGCTCAGGAATGAGCAGTTCTTC
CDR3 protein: CSACPDRGLRNEQFF

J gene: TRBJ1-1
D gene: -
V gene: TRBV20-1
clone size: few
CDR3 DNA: TGCAGTGCTAGAAGGTTTGGGGGGAACACTGAAGCTTTCTTT
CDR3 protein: CSARRFGGNTEAFF

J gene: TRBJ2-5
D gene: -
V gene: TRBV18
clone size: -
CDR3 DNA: TGTGCCAGCTCACCGTCTGTCAGGAAAACAGAGACCCAGTACTTC
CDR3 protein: CASSPSVRKTETQYF

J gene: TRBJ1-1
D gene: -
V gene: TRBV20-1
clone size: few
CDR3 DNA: TGCAGTGCTAACCAAGGTCATTTGAACACTGAAGCTTTCTTT
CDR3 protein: CSANQGHLNTEAFF

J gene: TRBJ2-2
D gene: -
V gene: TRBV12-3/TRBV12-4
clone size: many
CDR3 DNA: TGTGCCAGCAGTTTGTCCACAGGCACCGGGGAGCTGTTTTTT
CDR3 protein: CASSLSTGTGELFF

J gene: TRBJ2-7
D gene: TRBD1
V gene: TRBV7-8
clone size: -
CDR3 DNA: TGTGCCAGCAGCGCGGATGGGACAGCTGGTAGCTACGAGCAGTACTTC
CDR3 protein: CASSADGTAGSYEQYF

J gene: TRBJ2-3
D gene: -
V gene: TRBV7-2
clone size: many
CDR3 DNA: TGTGCCAGCAGCTTATCCACTACCCGAGTTGATACGCAGTATTTT
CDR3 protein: CASSLSTTRVDTQYF

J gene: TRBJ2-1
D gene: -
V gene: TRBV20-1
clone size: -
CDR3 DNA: TGCAGTGTATCCAGCTACAATGAGCAGTTCTTC
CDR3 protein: CSVSSYNEQFF

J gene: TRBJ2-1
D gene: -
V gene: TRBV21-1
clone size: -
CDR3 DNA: TGTGCCAGCAGCATCCTAGCTTTCCGCGTTCGGTACAATGAGCAGTTCTTC
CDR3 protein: CASSILAFRVRYNEQFF

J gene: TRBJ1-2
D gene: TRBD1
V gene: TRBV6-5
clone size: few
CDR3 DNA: TGTGCCAGCAGATTAGACCGGGACAGGTCTAACTATGGCTACACCTTC
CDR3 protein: CASRLDRDRSNYGYTF

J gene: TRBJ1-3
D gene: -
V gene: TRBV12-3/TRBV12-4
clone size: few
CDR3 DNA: TGTGCCAGCAGCACGGACGGAAACACCATATATTTT
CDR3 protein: CASSTDGNTIYF

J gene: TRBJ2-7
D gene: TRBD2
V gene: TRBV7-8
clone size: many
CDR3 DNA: TGTGCCAGCAGCTTTCGAGCGGGAGGGTCTACCTCCTACGAGCAGTACTTC
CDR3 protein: CASSFRAGGSTSYEQYF

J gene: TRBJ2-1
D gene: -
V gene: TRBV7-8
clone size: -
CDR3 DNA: TGTGCCAGCAGCTCTCAACTAATTATCCACAATGAGCAGTTCTTC
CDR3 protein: CASSSQLIIHNEQFF

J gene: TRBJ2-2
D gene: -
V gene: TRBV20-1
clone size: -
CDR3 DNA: TGCAGTGTGGCCGGGACGGCGAACACCGGGGAGCTGTTTTTT
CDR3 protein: CSVAGTANTGELFF

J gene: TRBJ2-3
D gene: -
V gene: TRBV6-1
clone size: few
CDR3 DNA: TGTGCCAGCAGTGACTTTACGACCCCGCCATACACAGATACGCAGTATTTT
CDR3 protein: CASSDFTTPPYTDTQYF

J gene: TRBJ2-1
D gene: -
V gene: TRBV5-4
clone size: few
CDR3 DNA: TGTGCCAGCAGCTTGGCAGGGTTCGCCTACAATGAGCAGTTCTTC
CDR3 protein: CASSLAGFAYNEQFF

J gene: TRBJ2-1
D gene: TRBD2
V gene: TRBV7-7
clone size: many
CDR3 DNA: TGTGCTAGCAGCACCTTAGCGGGGAGCTCCTACAATGAGCAGTTCTTC
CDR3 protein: CASSTLAGSSYNEQFF